The 24 T cell receptor beta chains presented below share a single source sample, sequenced in a study of tumor and adjacent non-tumor tissue in lung cancer. The library came from three nested PCR rounds adapted from ARM-PCR protocols. TCRdb reprocessed the multiplex PCR reads via MiXCR and lists one record per CDR3 protein. The sample shows fewer than 120,000 distinct CDR3 sequences, over 75% of them seen only once. The template was RNA from unsorted bulk tissue. The sample taken for sequencing was lung tumor tissue. The receptors come from a man in his sixties or seventies with non-small cell lung cancer.

As for this clonotype: The junction and the germline gene differ at one end; a read error may be behind it. The chain employs TRBV29-1 and TRBJ2-1, with D tentatively TRBD1 or TRBD2 (6 bases each). The V gene's germline CDR1 is SQVTM and CDR2 ANQGSEA. The length of the CDR3 is 13 residues. CDR3 sequence reads: CSGGGRSYNELFF. In DNA, the CDR3 is TGCAGCGGAGGGGGGAGATCCTACAATGAGCTGTTCTTC.

The chain couples TRBV13 to TRBJ2-3; TRBD2 is a possible D gene (5 bases). The CDR3 extends over 13 amino acids. Germline V CDR1 and CDR2: PRHDT, FYEKMQ (reference sequence). DNA for the CDR3: TGTATCAGCGAGGGCGGAGGCACAGATACGCAGTATTTT. This encodes CISEGGGTDTQYF.

The rearrangement joins TRBV6-1 to TRBJ2-1; 8 bases agree with TRBD2. Germline V gives CDR1 MNHNS, CDR2 SASEGT. The ends lost 3 bases at V and 2 bases at J; junction bases unmatched: 15. The CDR3 sequence is 19 residues long. The DNA of the CDR3 is TGTGCCAGCAGTGATACGGGAGGGCCGGGGTTAGTCGCCTACAATGAGCAGTTCTTC. It specifies CASSDTGGPGLVAYNEQFF.

With respect to this clonotype: The conserved final phenylalanine or tryptophan is absent from the CDR3, which likely points to a read error. The chain is built from TRBV6-2 or TRBV6-3 and TRBJ2-7; the match to TRBD2 covers 8 bases. CDR3 length equals 15 residues. Germline V gives CDR1 MNHEY, CDR2 SVGEGT. The V segment lost 8 bases and the J segment 2 bases; nucleotides outside the gene matches: 11. The CDR3 nucleotides are TGTGCCAGCGGTTTTAGAGCGGGAGTCCCCTACGAGCAGTACTTA. Translation gives CASGFRAGVPYEQYL.

On this clonotype itself: The germline gene is not matched at one end of the junction; a read error may be the cause. The chain uses TRBV5-5 and TRBJ2-1, with D unresolved. The CDR3 has 13 amino acids. Germline V gene lookup returns CDR1 SGHKS and CDR2 YYEKEE (reference sequence). CDR3 sequence (DNA): TGTGCCAGCAACTTGGCCGGTTACAATGAGAAGTTCTTC. Translation: CASNLAGYNEKFF.

A few counts support this clonotype. Because it lacks the conserved phenylalanine or tryptophan at the end, this CDR3 is likely a read error. This chain links TRBV7-9 with TRBJ2-7; either TRBD1 or TRBD2 may supply D (5 bases each). Germline V CDR1 and CDR2: SEHNR, FQNEAQ (reference sequence). V dropped 3 bases and J dropped 0 bases, with 12 bases sitting between them. The CDR3 extends over 15 amino acids. The CDR3 is CASSLSGAFSYEQYS. The DNA for the CDR3 is TGTGCCAGCAGCTTGTCCGGGGCATTCTCCTACGAGCAGTACTCC.

CDR3 amino acids: CASSRTGANQPQHF. The CDR3 DNA is TGCGCCAGCAGCAGGACAGGAGCCAATCAGCCCCAGCATTTT. The V call is TRBV10-2, the J call TRBJ1-5, with TRBD1 matching 7 bases. J gave up 3 bases and V 6 bases, and 5 bases lay outside the gene matches. Germline-derived CDR1 and CDR2 are WSHSY and SAAADI. The CDR3 spans 14 residues.

Of note for this clonotype: The conserved final phenylalanine or tryptophan is absent from the CDR3, which likely points to a read error. The DNA is omitted, as the CDR3 cannot be located on it reliably, and the CDR3 follows TCRdb's listing. The chain links TRBV29-1 to TRBJ1-1. Inclusive of both ends, the CDR3 amounts to 13 amino acids. CDR1 and CDR2 (germline): SQVTM, ANQGSEA. CDR3 residues: CSVGAEGYTEAFL.

With regard to this clonotype: A junction end diverges from the germline sequence, so it may reflect a read error. V and J are TRBV4-1 and TRBJ1-1; 10 positions agree with TRBD1. Germline V gives CDR1 MGHRA, CDR2 YSYEKL. This CDR3 comprises 18 residues. The CDR3 nucleotides read TGTGACAGCAGCCAAGACGGTGCCGACAGGGGGCAATACACTGAAACTTTCTTT. Its translation: CDSSQDGADRGQYTETFF.

The chain combines TRBV5-5 with TRBJ1-2; D gene unclear. V lost 0 bases and J lost 4, with 7 bases in between. Germline assignment: CDR1 SGHKS and CDR2 YYEKEE (reference sequence). This CDR3 has 13 residues. CDR3 bases: TGTGCCAGCAGCTTGGAAGGGCTCTATGGCTACACCTTC. Translated: CASSLEGLYGYTF.

This clonotype was seen ten or more times. The rearrangement links TRBV11-1 to TRBJ1-1; 8 bases agree with TRBD1. The V and J ends lost 5 bases and 4 bases, in that order; junction bases with no gene match: 9. Germline CDR1 reads SGHAT; CDR2 reads FQDESV (reference sequence). This CDR3 has 15 residues. CDR3 sequence: CASSPRQGSATEAFF. CDR3 coding DNA: TGTGCCAGCAGCCCGAGACAGGGGAGTGCCACTGAAGCTTTCTTT. Combining the CDR3 with reference TRBV11-1 and TRBJ1-1 gives the whole variable domain EAEVAQSPRYKITEKSQAVAFWCDPISGHATLYWYRQILGQGPELLVQFQDESVVDDSQLPKDRFSAERLKGVDSTLKIQPAELGDSAMYLCASSPRQGSATEAFFGQGTRLTVV.

On this clonotype: The junction does not match germline at one end; this may be a read error. The CDR3 region has the DNA TGTGCCAGCAGTCCCAGCTACAGGGTGAATACATATACGCAGTACTTT. Translation gives CASSPSYRVNTYTQYF. The chain combines TRBV6-5 with TRBJ2-3, with D perhaps matching TRBD1 (6 bases). The V gene's germline CDR1 is MNHEY and CDR2 SVGAGI. The CDR3 totals 16 residues.

Notes on this clonotype: Its ends do not fully match the called genes, so a read error is possible. The chain combines TRBV11-2 with TRBJ2-7; the D call may be TRBD1 or TRBD2 (5 bases each). CDR3 length: 14 amino acids. Looked up from germline, CDR1 is SGHAT and CDR2 is FQNNGV. CDR3: CASRGDSISYGQYF. DNA for the CDR3: TGTGCCAGCAGGGGGGATAGCATAAGCTACGGGCAGTACTTC.

The chain links TRBV6-6 to TRBJ2-5; unclear D gene. Trimming took off 2 bases at V and 2 bases at J, with 9 bases between the two ends. The CDR3 runs to 14 residues. Germline assignment: CDR1 MNHNY and CDR2 SVGAGI (reference sequence). In DNA form, the CDR3 reads TGTGCCAGCAGTTACGTGATGCGACAAGAGACCCAGTACTTC. Translating gives CASSYVMRQETQYF.

Details on this clonotype: This may stem from a read error, because a much larger clone lies one nucleotide away. The CDR3 reads CATSDLSRGGEIQYF. CDR3 bases: TGTGCCACCAGTGATTTGAGCCGGGGGGGAGAGATCCAGTACTTC. The chain couples TRBV24-1 to TRBJ2-5, with 8 bases aligning to TRBD2. Germline loops: CDR1 KGHDR, CDR2 SFDVKD. CDR3 length: 15 residues.

The rearrangement links TRBV11-2 to TRBJ1-3; a weak D match, TRBD1 (5 bases). There are 15 residues in the CDR3. Germline CDR1 reads SGHAT; CDR2 reads FQNNGV. The CDR3 loop reads CTNSLKGLSGNTIYF. The DNA for the CDR3 is TGTACCAACAGCTTAAAGGGGCTCTCTGGAAACACCATATATTTT.

Comment on this clonotype: A read error is likely, as this CDR3 ends without the conserved phenylalanine or tryptophan. V gene TRBV28 combines with J gene TRBJ1-1; perhaps TRBD1 as D (5 bases). Trimming cost V 9 bases and J 4 bases, with 21 bases left between them. Germline loops: CDR1 MDHEN, CDR2 SYDVKM. There are 15 residues in the CDR3. CDR3 amino acids: CARSGKGIGTTEAFY. In nucleotides, the CDR3 is TGTGCCAGGAGCGGGAAGGGGATTGGTACCACTGAAGCTTTCTAT.

With regard to this clonotype: An end of the junction does not agree with germline; a read error may underlie this. The chain has TRBV4-1 and TRBJ2-7; D ambiguous. This CDR3 spans 11 amino acids. The germline gives CDR1 MGHRA, CDR2 YSYEKL. Written as DNA, the CDR3 is TGCTCCAGCAGCCATGATGGAGAGCAGTACTTC. Its translation is CSSSHDGEQYF.

A note on this clonotype: Germline is not matched at one junction end, which may reflect a read error. J is TRBJ1-2 and V is TRBV5-5; D is ambiguous. CDR3 length: 12 amino acids. Germline CDR1 and CDR2: SGHKS and YYEKEE (reference sequence). The CDR3 sequence: CVSSLDDIGYTF. The CDR3 DNA follows: TGTGTCAGCAGCTTGGATGATATTGGTTACACCTTC.

The J gene is TRBJ1-5, the V gene TRBV4-1; D unclear. Trimming pared 7 bases from V and 0 bases from J, leaving 22 bases between. Looked up from germline, CDR1 is MGHRA and CDR2 is YSYEKL. The CDR3 consists of 18 residues. CDR3 sequence: CASNHLQGRLYSNQPQHF. The CDR3 nucleotides read TGCGCCAGCAACCACCTTCAAGGCAGACTCTATAGCAATCAGCCCCAGCATTTT.

In the case of this clonotype: One junction end does not reproduce the germline sequence, and a read error may be involved. The V gene is TRBV29-1, the J gene TRBJ2-1; D possibly uses TRBD1 or TRBD2 (5 bases each). The germline V gene has CDR1 SQVTM and CDR2 ANQGSEA. CDR3 length equals 14 residues. The CDR3 DNA reads TGCAGCGCTGAAAGGTGGAGAGGGGAAGATGAGCAGTTCTTC. This translates into CSAERWRGEDEQFF.

The chain couples TRBV6-5 to TRBJ2-2, with D unclear. Germline-derived CDR1 and CDR2 are MNHEY and SVGAGI. This CDR3 has 15 amino acids. This CDR3 reads CLSSYWAMITGELFF. In DNA form, the CDR3 reads TGTCTCAGCAGTTACTGGGCCATGATCACCGGGGAGCTGTTTTTT.

Note on this clonotype: One junction end disagrees with the germline gene, perhaps due to a read error. V and J are TRBV4-3 and TRBJ2-5; the match to TRBD2 covers 7 bases. This CDR3 has 16 amino acids. Germline lookup yields CDR1 LGHNA and CDR2 YSLEER. This chain's CDR3 is CASNQAGGVGLKTQYF. CDR3 DNA: TGCGCCAGCAACCAAGCCGGAGGGGTGGGACTAAAGACCCAGTACTTC.

As regards this clonotype: The CDR3 ends on some other residue instead of the conserved phenylalanine or tryptophan, so this is likely a read error. The rearrangement links TRBV11-3 to TRBJ2-1; 13 nucleotides agree with TRBD2. The CDR3 totals 17 residues. Germline loops: CDR1 SGHNT, CDR2 YENEEA. The CDR3 loop is CASSLLGTSGDYNQQFS. Here the CDR3 DNA reads TGTGCCAGCAGCCTCCTAGGGACTAGCGGGGACTACAATCAGCAGTTCTCC.